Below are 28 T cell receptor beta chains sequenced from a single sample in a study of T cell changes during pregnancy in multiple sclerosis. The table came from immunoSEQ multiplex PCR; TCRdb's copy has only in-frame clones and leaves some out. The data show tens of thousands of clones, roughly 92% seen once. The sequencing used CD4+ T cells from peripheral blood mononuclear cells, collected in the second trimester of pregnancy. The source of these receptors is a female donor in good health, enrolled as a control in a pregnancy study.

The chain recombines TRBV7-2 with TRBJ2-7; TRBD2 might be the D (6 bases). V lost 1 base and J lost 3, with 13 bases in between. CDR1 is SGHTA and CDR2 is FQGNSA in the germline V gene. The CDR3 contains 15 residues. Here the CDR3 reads CASSLVGGSFYEQYF. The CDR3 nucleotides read TGTGCCAGCAGCTTAGTGGGGGGTTCCTTCTACGAGCAGTACTTC.

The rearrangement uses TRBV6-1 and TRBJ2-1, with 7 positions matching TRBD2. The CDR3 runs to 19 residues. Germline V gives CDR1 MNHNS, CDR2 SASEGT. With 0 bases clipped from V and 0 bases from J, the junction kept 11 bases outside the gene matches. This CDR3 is CASSEAVFAGVSSYNEQFF. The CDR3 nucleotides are TGTGCCAGCAGTGAAGCTGTTTTCGCGGGGGTAAGCTCCTACAATGAGCAGTTCTTC.

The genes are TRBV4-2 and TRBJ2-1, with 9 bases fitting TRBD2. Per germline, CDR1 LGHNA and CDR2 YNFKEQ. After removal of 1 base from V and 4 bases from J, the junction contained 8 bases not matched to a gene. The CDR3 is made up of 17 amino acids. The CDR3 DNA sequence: TGTGCCAGCAGCCAAGGTTCGGTAGCGGGGGCATACAATGAGCAGTTCTTC. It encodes CASSQGSVAGAYNEQFF.

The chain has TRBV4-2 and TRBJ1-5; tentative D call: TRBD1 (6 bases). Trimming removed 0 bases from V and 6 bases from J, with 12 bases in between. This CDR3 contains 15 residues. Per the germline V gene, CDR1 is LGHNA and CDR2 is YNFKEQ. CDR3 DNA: TGTGCCAGCAGCCAAGATTTTGGGGGCAGTCAGCCCCAGCATTTT. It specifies CASSQDFGGSQPQHF.

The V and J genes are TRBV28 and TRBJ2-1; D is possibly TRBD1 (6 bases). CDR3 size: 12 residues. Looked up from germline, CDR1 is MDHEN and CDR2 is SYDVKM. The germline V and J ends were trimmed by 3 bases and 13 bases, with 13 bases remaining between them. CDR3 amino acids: CASSLKQGRQFF. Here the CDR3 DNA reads TGTGCCAGCAGTTTGAAACAGGGCCGCCAGTTCTTC.

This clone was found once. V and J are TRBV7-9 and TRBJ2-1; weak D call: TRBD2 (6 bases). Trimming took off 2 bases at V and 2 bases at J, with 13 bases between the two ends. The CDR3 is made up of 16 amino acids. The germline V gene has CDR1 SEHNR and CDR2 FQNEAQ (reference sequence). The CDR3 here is CASSLIGSGAYNEQFF. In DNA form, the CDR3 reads TGTGCCAGCAGCTTAATAGGTAGCGGAGCCTACAATGAGCAGTTCTTC.

CDR3 protein: CASSLQDRSSYEQYF. The CDR3 bases are TGTGCCAGCAGTCTACAGGACCGGAGCTCCTACGAGCAGTACTTC. This chain uses TRBV2 with TRBJ2-7; D possibly corresponds to TRBD1 (5 bases). Per the germline V gene, CDR1 is SNHLY and CDR2 is FYNNEI. Trimming shortened V by 5 bases and J by 0 bases, and 14 bases separated the two germline ends. The CDR3 covers 15 residues.

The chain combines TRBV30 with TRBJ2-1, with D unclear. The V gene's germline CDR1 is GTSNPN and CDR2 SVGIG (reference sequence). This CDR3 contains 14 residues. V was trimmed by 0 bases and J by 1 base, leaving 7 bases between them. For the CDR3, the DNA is TGTGCCTGGAGTGTACCGGGTTCCTACAATGAGCAGTTCTTC. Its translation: CAWSVPGSYNEQFF.

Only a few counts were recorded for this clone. The CDR3 spells CASSSAASSYNEQFF. As DNA, the CDR3 is TGTGCCAGCAGCTCAGCGGCTAGCTCCTACAATGAGCAGTTCTTC. V usage is TRBV7-2 and J usage is TRBJ2-1; D possibly corresponds to TRBD2 (5 bases). Trimming took off 4 bases at V and 0 bases at J, with 10 bases between the two ends. The CDR3 totals 15 residues. The germline V gene encodes CDR1 SGHTA and CDR2 FQGNSA.

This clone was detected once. The CDR3, as DNA: TGTGCCAGCAGTTTAATATCTAGCGGGGCCTACAATGAGCAGTTCTTC. Translating it yields CASSLISSGAYNEQFF. The V call is TRBV28, the J call TRBJ2-1, with 9 positions matching TRBD2. The germline V gene encodes CDR1 MDHEN and CDR2 SYDVKM. Trimming at V came to 2 bases and at J to 2 bases, leaving 4 bases not matched to a gene. The CDR3 totals 16 residues.

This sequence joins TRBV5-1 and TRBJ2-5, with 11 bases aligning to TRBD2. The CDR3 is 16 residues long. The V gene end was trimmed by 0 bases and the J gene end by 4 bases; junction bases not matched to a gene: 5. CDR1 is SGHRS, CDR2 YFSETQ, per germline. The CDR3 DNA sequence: TGCGCCAGCAGCTTGGGCCTAGCGGGAGGATCAGAGACCCAGTACTTC. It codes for CASSLGLAGGSETQYF. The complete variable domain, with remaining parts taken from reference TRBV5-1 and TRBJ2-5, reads KAGVTQTPRYLIKTRGQQVTLSCSPISGHRSVSWYQQTPGQGLQFLFEYFSETQRNKGNFPGRFSGRQFSNSRSEMNVSTLELGDSALYLCASSLGLAGGSETQYFGPGTRLLVL.

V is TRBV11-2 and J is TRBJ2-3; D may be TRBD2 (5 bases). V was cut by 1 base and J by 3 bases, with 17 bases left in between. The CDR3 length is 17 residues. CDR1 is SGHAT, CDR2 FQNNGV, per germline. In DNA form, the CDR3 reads TGTGCCAGCAGCTTAGCACCCAGGAGGAGTAAAACAGATACGCAGTATTTT. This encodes CASSLAPRRSKTDTQYF.

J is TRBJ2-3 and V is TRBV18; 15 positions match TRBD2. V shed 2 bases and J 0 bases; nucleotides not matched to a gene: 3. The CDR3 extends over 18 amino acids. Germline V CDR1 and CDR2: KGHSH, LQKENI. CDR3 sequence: CASSPGLAGGTSTDTQYF. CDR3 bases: TGTGCCAGCTCACCAGGACTAGCGGGGGGGACTAGCACAGATACGCAGTATTTT.

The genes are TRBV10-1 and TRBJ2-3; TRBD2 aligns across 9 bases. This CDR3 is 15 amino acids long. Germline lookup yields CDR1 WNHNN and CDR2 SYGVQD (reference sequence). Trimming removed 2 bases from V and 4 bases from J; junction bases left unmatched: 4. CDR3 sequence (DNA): TGCGCCAGCAGTGAGAGCGGGGGGCTCGCAGATACGCAGTATTTT. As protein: CASSESGGLADTQYF.

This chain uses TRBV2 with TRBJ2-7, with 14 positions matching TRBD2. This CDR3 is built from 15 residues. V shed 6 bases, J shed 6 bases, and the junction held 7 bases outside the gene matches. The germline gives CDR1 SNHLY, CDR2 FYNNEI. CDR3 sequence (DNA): TGTGCCAGCAGGGGGGGACTAGCGGGAGCCAGCGAGCAGTACTTC. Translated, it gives CASRGGLAGASEQYF.

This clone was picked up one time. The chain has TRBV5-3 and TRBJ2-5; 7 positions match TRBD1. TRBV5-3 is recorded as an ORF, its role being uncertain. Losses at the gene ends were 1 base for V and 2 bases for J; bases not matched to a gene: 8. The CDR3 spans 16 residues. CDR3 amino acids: CARSLLCQGQQETQYF. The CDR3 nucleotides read TGTGCCAGAAGCTTGCTCTGCCAGGGACAGCAAGAGACCCAGTACTTC.

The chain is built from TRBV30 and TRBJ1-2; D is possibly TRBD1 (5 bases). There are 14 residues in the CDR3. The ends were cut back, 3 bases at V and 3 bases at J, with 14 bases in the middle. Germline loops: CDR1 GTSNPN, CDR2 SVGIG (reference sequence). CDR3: CAWSAQTVYYGYTF. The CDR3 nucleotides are TGTGCCTGGAGCGCGCAGACAGTTTACTATGGCTACACCTTC. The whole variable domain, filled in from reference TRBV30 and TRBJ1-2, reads SQTIHQWPATLVQPVGSPLSLECTVEGTSNPNLYWYRQAAGRGLQLLFYSVGIGQISSEVPQNLSASRPQDRQFILSSKKLLLSDSGFYLCAWSAQTVYYGYTFGSGTRLTVV.

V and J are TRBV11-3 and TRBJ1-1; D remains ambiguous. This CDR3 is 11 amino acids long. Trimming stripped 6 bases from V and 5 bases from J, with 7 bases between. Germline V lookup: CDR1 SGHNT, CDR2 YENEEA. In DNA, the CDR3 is TGTGCCAGCAGACTAGGAACTGAAGCTTTCTTT. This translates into CASRLGTEAFF.

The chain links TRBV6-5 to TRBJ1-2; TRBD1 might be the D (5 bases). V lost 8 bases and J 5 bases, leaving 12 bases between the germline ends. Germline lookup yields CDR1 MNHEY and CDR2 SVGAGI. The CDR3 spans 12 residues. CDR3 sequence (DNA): TGTGCCAGCGCGGGACCGAAATATGGCTACACCTTC. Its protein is CASAGPKYGYTF.

CDR3 protein: CASSWSFSGGARNEQFF. In DNA form, the CDR3 reads TGCGCCAGCAGCTGGTCCTTTAGCGGGGGGGCGCGTAATGAGCAGTTCTTC. The gene calls are TRBV5-1 and TRBJ2-1; 11 positions match TRBD2. From germline, CDR1 is SGHRS and CDR2 YFSETQ. J gave up 7 bases and V 3 bases, and 12 bases lay outside the gene matches. This CDR3 comprises 17 residues. The full variable domain, completed using reference TRBV5-1 and TRBJ2-1, is KAGVTQTPRYLIKTRGQQVTLSCSPISGHRSVSWYQQTPGQGLQFLFEYFSETQRNKGNFPGRFSGRQFSNSRSEMNVSTLELGDSALYLCASSWSFSGGARNEQFFGPGTRLTVL.

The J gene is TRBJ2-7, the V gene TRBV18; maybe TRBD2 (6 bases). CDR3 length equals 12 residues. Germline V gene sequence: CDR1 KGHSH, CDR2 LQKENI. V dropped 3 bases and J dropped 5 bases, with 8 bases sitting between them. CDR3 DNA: TGTGCCAGCTCACCCCAGCGGGACGAGCAGTACTTC. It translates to CASSPQRDEQYF.

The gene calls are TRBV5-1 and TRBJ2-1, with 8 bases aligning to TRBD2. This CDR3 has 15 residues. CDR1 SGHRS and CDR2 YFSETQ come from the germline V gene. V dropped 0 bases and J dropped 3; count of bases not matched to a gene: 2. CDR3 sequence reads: CASSLALADYNEQFF. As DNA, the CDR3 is TGCGCCAGCAGCTTGGCACTAGCGGACTACAATGAGCAGTTCTTC.

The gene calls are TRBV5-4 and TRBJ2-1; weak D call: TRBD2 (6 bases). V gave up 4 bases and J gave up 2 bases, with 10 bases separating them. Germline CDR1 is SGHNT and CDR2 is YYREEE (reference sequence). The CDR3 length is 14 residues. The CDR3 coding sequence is TGTGCCAGCAGCGGGGGACTCCCCTACAATGAGCAGTTCTTC. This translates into CASSGGLPYNEQFF. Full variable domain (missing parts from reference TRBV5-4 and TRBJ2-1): ETGVTQSPTHLIKTRGQQVTLRCSSQSGHNTVSWYQQALGQGPQFIFQYYREEENGRGNFPPRFSGLQFPNYSSELNVNALELDDSALYLCASSGGLPYNEQFFGPGTRLTVL.

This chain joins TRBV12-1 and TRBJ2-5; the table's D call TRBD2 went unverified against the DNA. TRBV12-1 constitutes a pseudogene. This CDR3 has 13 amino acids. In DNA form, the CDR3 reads TGTGCCAGCAGCCGACGGGTTCGGGAGACCCAGTACTTC. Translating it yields CASSRRVRETQYF.

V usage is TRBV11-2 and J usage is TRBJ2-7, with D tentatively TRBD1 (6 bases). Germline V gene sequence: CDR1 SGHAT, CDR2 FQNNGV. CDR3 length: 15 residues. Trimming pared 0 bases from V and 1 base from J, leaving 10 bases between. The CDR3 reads CASSLEGAASYEQYF. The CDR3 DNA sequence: TGTGCCAGCAGCTTAGAGGGGGCAGCATCCTACGAGCAGTACTTC.

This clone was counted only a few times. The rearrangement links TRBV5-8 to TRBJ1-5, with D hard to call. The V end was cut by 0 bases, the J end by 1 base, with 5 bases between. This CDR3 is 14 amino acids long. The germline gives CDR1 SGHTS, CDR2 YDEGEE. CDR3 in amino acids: CASSLDSSNQPQHF. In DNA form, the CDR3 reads TGTGCCAGCAGCTTGGACAGCAGCAATCAGCCCCAGCATTTT. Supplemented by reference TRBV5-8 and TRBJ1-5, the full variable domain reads EAGVTQSPTHLIKTRGQQATLRCSPISGHTSVYWYQQALGLGLQFLLWYDEGEERNRGNFPPRFSGRQFPNYSSELNVNALELEDSALYLCASSLDSSNQPQHFGDGTRLSIL.

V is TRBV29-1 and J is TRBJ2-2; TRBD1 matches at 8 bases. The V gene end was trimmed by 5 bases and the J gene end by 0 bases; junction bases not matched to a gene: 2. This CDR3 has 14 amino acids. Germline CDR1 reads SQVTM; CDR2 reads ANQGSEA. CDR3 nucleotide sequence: TGCAGCGTTTGGGACAGGTCGAACACCGGGGAGCTGTTTTTT. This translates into CSVWDRSNTGELFF.

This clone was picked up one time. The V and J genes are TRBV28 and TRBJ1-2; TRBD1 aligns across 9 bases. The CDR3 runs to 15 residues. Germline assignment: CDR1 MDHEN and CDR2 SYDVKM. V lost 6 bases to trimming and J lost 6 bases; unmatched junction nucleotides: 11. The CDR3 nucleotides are TGTGCCAGCAGCAGTTTGGGCCGGGACAGGGATGGCTACACCTTC. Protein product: CASSSLGRDRDGYTF.